The clone carrying this TCR beta chain was seen only once. Its target is not known. The sample belongs to a study of cytotoxic CD8 clonotypes in ibrutinib-treated CLL. Study findings and constraints: Baseline clonality, above age-matched healthy donor levels, tracked circulating CD8+ T-cell counts. Clonality was elevated at ibrutinib response and had returned toward baseline at progression. Under therapy, public clonotypes either contracted or stayed stable, and they were uncommon.

Sequencing sought depths of 1 in 200,000 to 1 in 1 million T cells. Profiling relied on immunoSEQ multiplex PCR, and the TCRdb table lists in-frame clones only, not all of them. The data hold 200,000 to 250,000 clones, with more than 70% observed a single time. The clonotype was recovered from a human donor with chronic lymphocytic leukemia. The sample consisted of PBMCs, taken after 12 months of ibrutinib treatment.

In DNA, the CDR3 is TGCGCCAGCAGTAGGCAGGGAGGCCTCCACGAGCAGTACTTC. The encoded protein is CASSRQGGLHEQYF. This chain links TRBV23-1 with TRBJ2-7; tentative D call: TRBD2 (6 bases). TRBV23-1 is marked as an open reading frame, function uncertain. The CDR3 loop spans 14 amino acids. The V end lost 5 bases, the J end lost 5 bases, and 16 bases lay between the germline ends.